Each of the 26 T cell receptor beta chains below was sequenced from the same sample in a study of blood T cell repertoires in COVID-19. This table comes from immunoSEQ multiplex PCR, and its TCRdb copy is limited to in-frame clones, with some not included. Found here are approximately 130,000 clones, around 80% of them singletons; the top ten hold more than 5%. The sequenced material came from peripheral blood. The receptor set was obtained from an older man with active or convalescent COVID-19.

The CDR3 DNA sequence: TGCAGTGCTAGTCCCCCCCTAGCGGGCAATACAGATACGCAGTATTTT. This gives the protein CSASPPLAGNTDTQYF. The chain has TRBV20-1 and TRBJ2-3, with TRBD2 identical over 8 bases. The CDR3 is 16 amino acids. The germline V gene has CDR1 DFQATT and CDR2 SNEGSKA (reference sequence). V lost 3 bases, J lost 3 bases, and 11 bases stayed unmatched.

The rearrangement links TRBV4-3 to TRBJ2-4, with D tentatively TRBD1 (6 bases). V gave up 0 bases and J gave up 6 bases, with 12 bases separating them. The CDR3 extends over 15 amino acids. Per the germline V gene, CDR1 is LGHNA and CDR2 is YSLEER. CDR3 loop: CASSQEAQGRNIQYF. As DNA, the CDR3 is TGCGCCAGCAGCCAAGAAGCCCAGGGGAGAAACATTCAGTACTTC.

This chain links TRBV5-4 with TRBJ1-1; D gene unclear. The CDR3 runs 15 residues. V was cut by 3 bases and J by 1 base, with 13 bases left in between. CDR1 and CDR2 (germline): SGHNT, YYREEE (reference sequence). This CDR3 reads CASSSEPTSNTEAFF. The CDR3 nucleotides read TGTGCCAGCAGCTCAGAGCCGACATCGAACACTGAAGCTTTCTTT. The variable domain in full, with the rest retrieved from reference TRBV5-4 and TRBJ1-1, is ETGVTQSPTHLIKTRGQQVTLRCSSQSGHNTVSWYQQALGQGPQFIFQYYREEENGRGNFPPRFSGLQFPNYSSELNVNALELDDSALYLCASSSEPTSNTEAFFGQGTRLTVV.

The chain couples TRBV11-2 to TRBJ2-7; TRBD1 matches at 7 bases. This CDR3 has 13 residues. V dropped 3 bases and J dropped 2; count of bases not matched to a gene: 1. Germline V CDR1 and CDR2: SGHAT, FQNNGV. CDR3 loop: CASSFGQAYEQYF. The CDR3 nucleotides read TGTGCCAGCAGCTTCGGACAGGCCTACGAGCAGTACTTC.

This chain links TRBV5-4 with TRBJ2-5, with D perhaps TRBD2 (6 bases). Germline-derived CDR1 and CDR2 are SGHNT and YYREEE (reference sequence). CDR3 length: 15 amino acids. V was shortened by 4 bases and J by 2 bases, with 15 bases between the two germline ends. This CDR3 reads CASSQLGGSQETQYF. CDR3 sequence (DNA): TGTGCCAGCAGCCAACTTGGGGGGTCACAAGAGACCCAGTACTTC.

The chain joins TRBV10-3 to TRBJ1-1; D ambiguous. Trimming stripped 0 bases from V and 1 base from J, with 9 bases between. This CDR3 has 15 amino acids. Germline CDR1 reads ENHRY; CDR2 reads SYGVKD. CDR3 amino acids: CAISESGRSNTEAFF. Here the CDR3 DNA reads TGTGCCATCAGTGAGTCGGGCCGGTCGAACACTGAAGCTTTCTTT.

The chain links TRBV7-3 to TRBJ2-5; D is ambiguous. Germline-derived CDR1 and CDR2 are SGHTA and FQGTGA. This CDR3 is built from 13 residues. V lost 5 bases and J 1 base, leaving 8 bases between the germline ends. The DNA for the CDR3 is TGTGCCAGCAGCCAAAGCGCCCAAGAGACCCAGTACTTC. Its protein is CASSQSAQETQYF. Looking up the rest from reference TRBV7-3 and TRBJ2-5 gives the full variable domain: GAGVSQTPSNKVTEKGKYVELRCDPISGHTALYWYRQSLGQGPEFLIYFQGTGAADDSGLPNDRFFAVRPEGSVSTLKIQRTERGDSAVYLCASSQSAQETQYFGPGTRLLVL.

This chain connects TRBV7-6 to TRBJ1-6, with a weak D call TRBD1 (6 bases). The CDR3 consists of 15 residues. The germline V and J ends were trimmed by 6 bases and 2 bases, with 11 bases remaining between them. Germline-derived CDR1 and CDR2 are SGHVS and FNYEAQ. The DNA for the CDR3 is TGTGCCAGCAGAGCAGGGGAAACCTATAATTCACCCCTCCACTTT. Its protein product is CASRAGETYNSPLHF.

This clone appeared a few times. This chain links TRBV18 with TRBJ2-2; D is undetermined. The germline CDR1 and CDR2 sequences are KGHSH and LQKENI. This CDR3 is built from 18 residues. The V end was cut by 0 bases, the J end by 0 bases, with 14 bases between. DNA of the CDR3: TGTGCCAGCTCACCACCGAATTCCGCCGCGTCGAACACCGGGGAGCTGTTTTTT. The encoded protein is CASSPPNSAASNTGELFF.

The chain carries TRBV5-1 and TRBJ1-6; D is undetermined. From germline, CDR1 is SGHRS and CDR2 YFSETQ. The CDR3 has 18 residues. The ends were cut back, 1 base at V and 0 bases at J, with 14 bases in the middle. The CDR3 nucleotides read TGCGCCAGCAGCTTGACCCTTGCGACAACCTCCTATAATTCACCCCTCCACTTT. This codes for CASSLTLATTSYNSPLHF.

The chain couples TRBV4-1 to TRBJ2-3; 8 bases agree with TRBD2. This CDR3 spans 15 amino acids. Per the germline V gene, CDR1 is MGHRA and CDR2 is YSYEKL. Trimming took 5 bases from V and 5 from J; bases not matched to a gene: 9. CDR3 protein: CASSFRAGVGDTQYF. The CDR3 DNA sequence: TGCGCCAGCAGCTTCCGAGCGGGGGTTGGAGATACGCAGTATTTT.

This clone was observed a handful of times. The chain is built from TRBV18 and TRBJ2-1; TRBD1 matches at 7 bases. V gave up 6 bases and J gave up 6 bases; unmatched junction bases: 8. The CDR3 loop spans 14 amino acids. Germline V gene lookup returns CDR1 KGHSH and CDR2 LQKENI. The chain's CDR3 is CASSGTESLNEQFF. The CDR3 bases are TGTGCCAGCTCCGGGACAGAATCCCTCAATGAGCAGTTCTTC.

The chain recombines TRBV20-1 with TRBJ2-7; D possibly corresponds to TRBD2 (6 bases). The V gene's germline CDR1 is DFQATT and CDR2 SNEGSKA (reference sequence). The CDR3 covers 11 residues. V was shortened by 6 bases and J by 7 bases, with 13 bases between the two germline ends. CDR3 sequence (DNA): TGCAGTGCCCCCGGGGGTTTTGAGCAGTACTTC. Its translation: CSAPGGFEQYF.

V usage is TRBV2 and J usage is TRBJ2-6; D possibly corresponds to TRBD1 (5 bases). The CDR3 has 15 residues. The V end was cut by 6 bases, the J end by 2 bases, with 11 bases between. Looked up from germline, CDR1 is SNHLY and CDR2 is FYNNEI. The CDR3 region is CASSLRVAGANVLTF. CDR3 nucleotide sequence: TGTGCCAGCAGCCTCAGGGTGGCTGGGGCCAACGTCCTGACTTTC.

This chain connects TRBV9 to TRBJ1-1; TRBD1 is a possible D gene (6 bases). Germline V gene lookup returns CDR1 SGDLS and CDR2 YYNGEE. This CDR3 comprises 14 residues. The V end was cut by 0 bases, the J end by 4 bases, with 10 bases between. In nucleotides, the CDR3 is TGTGCCAGCAGCGTAGCACAGGGTGGCACTGAAGCTTTCTTT. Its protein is CASSVAQGGTEAFF.

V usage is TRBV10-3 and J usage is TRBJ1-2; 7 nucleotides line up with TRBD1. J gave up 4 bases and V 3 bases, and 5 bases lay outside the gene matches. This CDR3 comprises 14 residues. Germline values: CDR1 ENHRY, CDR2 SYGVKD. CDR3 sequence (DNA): TGTGCCATCAGTGAAGGACAGGATGTCTATGGCTACACCTTC. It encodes CAISEGQDVYGYTF.

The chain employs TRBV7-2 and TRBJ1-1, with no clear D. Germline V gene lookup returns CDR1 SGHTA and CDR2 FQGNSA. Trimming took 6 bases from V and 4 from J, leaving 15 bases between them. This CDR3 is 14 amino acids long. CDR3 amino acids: CASRPYLGSTEAFF. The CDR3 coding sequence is TGTGCCAGCAGACCTTACCTAGGGAGCACTGAAGCTTTCTTT.

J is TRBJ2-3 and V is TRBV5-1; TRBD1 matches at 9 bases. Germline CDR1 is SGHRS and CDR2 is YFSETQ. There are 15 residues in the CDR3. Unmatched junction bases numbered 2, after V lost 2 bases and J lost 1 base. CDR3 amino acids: CASSLQGARTDTQYF. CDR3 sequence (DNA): TGCGCCAGCAGCTTACAGGGGGCCCGCACAGATACGCAGTATTTT.

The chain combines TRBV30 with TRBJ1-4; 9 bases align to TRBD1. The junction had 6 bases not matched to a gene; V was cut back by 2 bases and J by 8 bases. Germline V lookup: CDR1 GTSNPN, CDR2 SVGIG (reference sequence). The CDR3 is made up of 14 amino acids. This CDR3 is CAWSRTGVTEKLFF. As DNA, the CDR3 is TGTGCCTGGAGTAGGACAGGGGTTACCGAAAAACTGTTTTTT.

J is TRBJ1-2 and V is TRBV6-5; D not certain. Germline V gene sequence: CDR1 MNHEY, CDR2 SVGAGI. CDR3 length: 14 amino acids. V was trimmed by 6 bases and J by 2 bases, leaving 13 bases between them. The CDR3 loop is CASSPGLRNYGYTF. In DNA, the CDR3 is TGTGCCAGCAGCCCCGGTCTACGGAACTATGGCTACACCTTC.

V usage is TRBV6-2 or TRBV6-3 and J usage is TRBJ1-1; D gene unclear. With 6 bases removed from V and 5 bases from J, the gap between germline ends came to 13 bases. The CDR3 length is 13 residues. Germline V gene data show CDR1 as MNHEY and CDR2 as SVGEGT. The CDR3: CASSPSGRTEAFF. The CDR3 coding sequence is TGTGCCAGCAGCCCATCCGGCAGGACTGAAGCTTTCTTT.

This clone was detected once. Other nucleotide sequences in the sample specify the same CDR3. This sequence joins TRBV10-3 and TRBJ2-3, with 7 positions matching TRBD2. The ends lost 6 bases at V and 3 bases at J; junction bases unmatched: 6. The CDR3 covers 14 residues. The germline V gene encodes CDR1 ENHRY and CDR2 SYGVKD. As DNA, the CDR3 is TGTGCCATCAGCGAAGGAGCGGGAACAGATACGCAGTATTTT. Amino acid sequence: CAISEGAGTDTQYF.

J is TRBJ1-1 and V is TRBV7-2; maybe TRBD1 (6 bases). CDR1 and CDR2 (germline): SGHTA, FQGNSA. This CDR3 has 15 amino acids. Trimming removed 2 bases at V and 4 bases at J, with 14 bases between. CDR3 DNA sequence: TGTGCCAGCAGCTTATTGGGGCAGGGGTCCACTGAAGCTTTCTTT. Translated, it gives CASSLLGQGSTEAFF.

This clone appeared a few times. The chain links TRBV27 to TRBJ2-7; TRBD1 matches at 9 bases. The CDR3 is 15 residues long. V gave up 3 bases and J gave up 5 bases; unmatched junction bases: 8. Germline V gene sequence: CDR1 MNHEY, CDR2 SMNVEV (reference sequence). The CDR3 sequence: CASSFVGTGRHEQYF. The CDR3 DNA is TGTGCCAGCAGTTTCGTCGGGACAGGGCGCCACGAGCAGTACTTC.

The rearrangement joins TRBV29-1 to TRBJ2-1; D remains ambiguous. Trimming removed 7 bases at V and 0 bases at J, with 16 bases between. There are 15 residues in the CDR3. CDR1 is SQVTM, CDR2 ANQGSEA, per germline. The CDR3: CSALGSPSSYNEQFF. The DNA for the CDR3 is TGCAGCGCTTTGGGCTCCCCAAGCTCCTACAATGAGCAGTTCTTC.

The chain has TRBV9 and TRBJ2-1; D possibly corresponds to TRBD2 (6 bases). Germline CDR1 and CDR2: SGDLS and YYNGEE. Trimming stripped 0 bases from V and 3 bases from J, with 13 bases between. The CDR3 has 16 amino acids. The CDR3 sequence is CASSVEASAYYNEQFF. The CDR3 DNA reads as TGTGCCAGCAGCGTAGAGGCTAGCGCGTACTACAATGAGCAGTTCTTC.